The 7 T cell receptor beta chains given below trace back to one sample, sequenced in a study of blood T cell repertoires in COVID-19. Sequencing used immunoSEQ multiplex PCR; TCRdb keeps in-frame clones, though not all of them. The sample yields hundreds of thousands of clones, over 85% seen once. The sequencing sample was made of PBMCs or T cells enriched from blood (not recorded which). These receptors were taken from a man aged 55 to 70 who had recovered from COVID-19.

This clone was recorded a few times. The chain employs TRBV7-6 and TRBJ1-2; D is possibly TRBD1 (6 bases). Trimming cost V 5 bases and J 6 bases, with 16 bases left between them. CDR3 size: 14 residues. Germline values: CDR1 SGHVS, CDR2 FNYEAQ. The CDR3 sequence is CASSRDKGLNGYTF. The CDR3 region has the DNA TGTGCCAGCAGCCGGGACAAAGGGTTGAATGGCTACACCTTC.

This chain connects TRBV5-4 to TRBJ1-4; the D gene is possibly TRBD1 (5 bases). The V gene lost 0 bases and the J gene lost 7 bases, with 13 bases spanning the gap. In germline, CDR1 is SGHNT, CDR2 YYREEE (reference sequence). This CDR3 has 15 amino acids. CDR3 nucleotide sequence: TGTGCCAGCAGCTTGGAATTAGGGGCCGCTGAAAAACTGTTTTTT. Its translation: CASSLELGAAEKLFF.

The rearrangement joins TRBV29-1 to TRBJ2-4; a possible D gene is TRBD1 (5 bases). This CDR3 spans 14 amino acids. Germline V gene lookup returns CDR1 SQVTM and CDR2 ANQGSEA. Trimming left V 6 bases short and J 0 bases short, with 12 bases between. CDR3 residues: CSVQGKLAKNIQYF. CDR3 DNA: TGCAGCGTGCAGGGTAAACTAGCCAAAAACATTCAGTACTTC.

The rearrangement links TRBV11-2 to TRBJ2-1, with 11 bases identical to TRBD2. The CDR3 contains 15 residues. V trimming: 6 bases; J trimming: 4 bases; junction bases outside the gene matches: 5. In germline, CDR1 is SGHAT, CDR2 FQNNGV. The CDR3 DNA follows: TGTGCCAGCAGGGCGACTAGCGGGATATACAATGAGCAGTTCTTC. This sequence encodes CASRATSGIYNEQFF.

J is TRBJ1-4 and V is TRBV20-1; 7 bases are a match to TRBD1. The J segment lost 8 bases and the V segment lost 3 bases, leaving 6 bases of the junction unmatched. Germline V gives CDR1 DFQATT, CDR2 SNEGSKA (reference sequence). CDR3 length: 13 amino acids. CDR3: CSASPGQVEKLFF. The CDR3 coding sequence is TGCAGTGCTAGTCCCGGACAGGTAGAAAAACTGTTTTTT.

This chain connects TRBV27 to TRBJ2-5; D is ambiguous. The CDR3 sequence is 15 residues long. Trimming shortened V by 1 base and J by 3 bases, and 12 bases separated the two germline ends. Germline CDR1 MNHEY, CDR2 SMNVEV (reference sequence). As DNA, the CDR3 is TGTGCCAGCAGTTTATTTTGGTCCGCTAAAGAGACCCAGTACTTC. It yields the protein CASSLFWSAKETQYF.

This chain joins TRBV19 and TRBJ2-3; D might be TRBD1 (5 bases). V lost 2 bases and J 0 bases, leaving 9 bases between the germline ends. CDR3 length: 15 amino acids. Germline V gene sequence: CDR1 LNHDA, CDR2 SQIVND (reference sequence). The CDR3 here is CASSIQGRSTDTQYF. The CDR3 coding sequence is TGTGCCAGTAGTATACAGGGAAGAAGCACAGATACGCAGTATTTT. Full variable domain (rest looked up from reference TRBV19 and TRBJ2-3): DGGITQSPKYLFRKEGQNVTLSCEQNLNHDAMYWYRQDPGQGLRLIYYSQIVNDFQKGDIAEGYSVSREKKESFPLTVTSAQKNPTAFYLCASSIQGRSTDTQYFGPGTRLTVL.